The rows below give T cell receptor beta chains drawn from one sample of a study of cytomegalovirus exposure and HLA in healthy donors. Here immunoSEQ multiplex PCR was the method, and the copy in TCRdb shows in-frame clones only, minus some. The sample consists of roughly 100,000 clones, 88% of them appearing once. Sequences were obtained from PBMCs. Every receptor here comes from a woman between 18 and 29 years old in good health and CMV-seropositive. CDR3s include the opening cysteine and the closing phenylalanine or tryptophan. A D gene is named only where the DNA matches it firmly. Clone size is shown for a subset of rows, as once, few, many or a class of expanded clone.

d_call j_call clone_size cdr3_length v_call cdr3_nt cdr3_aa
NA TRBJ2-1 once 11 TRBV4-2 TGTGCCAGCAGCTCCGACAATGAGCAGTTCTTC CASSSDNEQFF
NA TRBJ2-3 NA 17 TRBV7-2 TGTGCCAGCAGCCCGACCACGCGAGCAGGGCGCCAAGATACGCAGTATTTT CASSPTTRAGRQDTQYF
TRBD1 TRBJ1-6 NA 13 TRBV25-1 TGTGCCAGCCAGGAGGGGGCAGGTTCACCCCTCCACTTT CASQEGAGSPLHF
NA TRBJ1-4 NA 14 TRBV6-1 TGTGCCAGCAGAGGCGGGGCGGCTAATGAAAAACTGTTTTTT CASRGGAANEKLFF
NA TRBJ1-2 NA 16 TRBV18 TGTGCCAGCTCACTCCGTCAGGGGCGTGAAAACTATGGCTACACCTTC CASSLRQGRENYGYTF
NA TRBJ2-7 NA 13 TRBV18 TGTGCCAGCTCAGGGACACCAACCTACGAGCAGTACTTC CASSGTPTYEQYF
TRBD1 TRBJ2-7 NA 16 TRBV5-1 TGCGCCAGCAGCCCACGGACAGGGGGCGGGATAGGAGAGCAGTACTTC CASSPRTGGGIGEQYF
TRBD1 TRBJ2-3 NA 15 TRBV19 TGTGCCAGTAGTTTGGAGACAGGGGCGTTGGGTACGCAGTATTTT CASSLETGALGTQYF
NA TRBJ1-3 NA 14 TRBV7-9 TGTGCCAGCAGCCATCGACAGGACGGAAACACCATATATTTT CASSHRQDGNTIYF
NA TRBJ1-5 NA 14 TRBV25-1 TGTGCCAGCAGTGAATACAGTGGCAATCAGCCCCAGCATTTT CASSEYSGNQPQHF
NA TRBJ2-5 NA 14 TRBV10-3 TGTGCCATCAGTGAGTCCCACGGGCAAGAGACCCAGTACTTC CAISESHGQETQYF
TRBD1 TRBJ2-7 NA 13 TRBV29-1 TGCAGCGTTGAAGGGGGACAGGGGCTCGAGCAGTACTTC CSVEGGQGLEQYF
TRBD1 TRBJ1-6 NA 20 TRBV4-3 TGCGCCAGCAGCCAAGCGACCGACAGGGCACCGAGCTCCTATAATTCACCCCTCCACTTT CASSQATDRAPSSYNSPLHF
NA TRBJ2-1 NA 14 TRBV27 TGTGCCAGCAGCCGAGACAGAGGCTACAATGAGCAGTTCTTC CASSRDRGYNEQFF
TRBD1 TRBJ2-7 NA 14 TRBV27 TGTGCCAGCAGTTTTTCTGGACAGGCCTACGAGCAGTACTTC CASSFSGQAYEQYF
NA TRBJ1-3 NA 14 TRBV5-4 TGTGCCAGCAGCGAAGACGGGTGGGGAAACACCATATATTTT CASSEDGWGNTIYF
NA TRBJ2-1 NA 16 TRBV4-3 TGCGCCAGCAGCCAAGGCGTAGCGGCCCTATACAATGAGCAGTTCTTC CASSQGVAALYNEQFF
NA TRBJ1-5 NA 14 TRBV2 TGTGCCAGCAGTGATCAGGGAAGCAATCAGCCCCAGCATTTT CASSDQGSNQPQHF
NA TRBJ2-1 NA 16 TRBV6-1 TGTGCCAGCAGTGAATTGGGGGGGGCCTCCTACAATGAGCAGTTCTTC CASSELGGASYNEQFF
TRBD1 TRBJ2-7 NA 13 TRBV6-1 TGTGCCAGCAGTGACCAGGGGGCGAAGGAGCAGTACTTC CASSDQGAKEQYF
NA TRBJ1-3 NA 16 TRBV6-6 TGTGCCAGCAGTTACTACGGGGGAGGTGCTGGAAACACCATATATTTT CASSYYGGGAGNTIYF
NA TRBJ1-6 NA 15 TRBV6-5 TGTGCCAGCAGAGCCAACGACAGATATAATTCACCCCTCCACTTT CASRANDRYNSPLHF
NA TRBJ2-5 NA 13 TRBV7-7 TGTGCTAGCAGCCAGGCCCCCCAAGAGACCCAGTACTTC CASSQAPQETQYF
NA TRBJ1-1 NA 13 TRBV12-5 TGTGCTAGTGGTCTTGACAGTTACACTGAAGCTTTCTTT CASGLDSYTEAFF
NA TRBJ1-2 NA 12 TRBV11-2 TGTGCCAGCAGCTTAACCGGGTTCGGCTACACCTTC CASSLTGFGYTF
NA TRBJ1-5 NA 13 TRBV6-5 TGTGCCAGCAGTTTTGGCAGCAATCAGCCCCAGCATTTT CASSFGSNQPQHF
NA TRBJ2-6 NA 17 TRBV23-1 TGCGCCAGCGGGGGGGCACCATATTGCTCTGGGGCCAACGTCCTGACTTTC CASGGAPYCSGANVLTF
TRBD2 TRBJ2-1 NA 14 TRBV7-2 TGTGCCAGCAGCAATAGCGGGGGGGCGAATGAGCAGTTCTTC CASSNSGGANEQFF
NA TRBJ1-5 NA 15 TRBV2 TGTGCCAGCAGCGGTACGCGGGACAGCAATCAGCCCCAGCATTTT CASSGTRDSNQPQHF